These 14 T cell receptor beta chains were all obtained from the same sample, sequenced in a study of blood T cells in healthy people across ages. A second PCR of about 7 to 11 cycles used a sample-barcoded 5' primer and a J-beta primer mix. TCRdb re-analysed the 5' RACE reads in MiXCR, keeping a single row per CDR3 protein. The sample shows 1,300,000 or so distinct CDR3 sequences, approximately 59% of them seen only once. Source material: blood. Receptors were obtained from a man younger than 35 in good health.

The table lists this clonotype with a few counts. The chain joins TRBV15 to TRBJ2-3; D unclear. Trimming took off 5 bases at V and 6 bases at J, with 15 bases between the two ends. This CDR3 is 14 amino acids long. Germline CDR1 reads LNHNV; CDR2 reads YYDKDF (reference sequence). CDR3 bases: TGTGCCACCAGCTTCCTTGGATCGGCGGATACGCAGTATTTT. Protein sequence: CATSFLGSADTQYF.

The chain employs TRBV4-2 and TRBJ1-2; TRBD1 might be the D (5 bases). This CDR3 spans 16 amino acids. CDR1 and CDR2 from the germline V gene are LGHNA and YNFKEQ. Deletions cut 0 bases from V and 1 base from J, with 12 bases between. The CDR3 region is CASSQDGGGVNYGYTF. CDR3 DNA: TGTGCCAGCAGCCAAGACGGTGGGGGAGTTAACTATGGCTACACCTTC.

This clonotype was seen just once. The DNA of the CDR3 is TGCGCCAGCAGCCAAGAAACAGGTTACTACGAGCAGTACTTC. Encoded protein: CASSQETGYYEQYF. V usage is TRBV4-3 and J usage is TRBJ2-7; TRBD1 might be the D (5 bases). The CDR3 extends over 14 amino acids. CDR1 and CDR2 from the germline V gene are LGHNA and YSLEER. The germline V and J ends were trimmed by 0 bases and 3 bases, with 9 bases remaining between them.

About this clonotype itself: The junction shows a germline mismatch at one end, possibly a read error. J is TRBJ2-3 and V is TRBV2; D might be TRBD2 (5 bases). CDR1 is SNHLY and CDR2 is FYNNEI in the germline V gene. There are 16 residues in the CDR3. CDR3 sequence reads: CASIANDRRRRDMQYF. Written as DNA, the CDR3 is TGTGCCAGCATAGCGAATGACCGGCGTCGTAGGGATATGCAGTATTTT.

This clonotype came up a few times. The chain carries TRBV3-1 and TRBJ2-3; D not certain. This CDR3 has 13 amino acids. Germline V gives CDR1 LGHDT, CDR2 YNNKEL (reference sequence). Between the trimmed V and J ends, which lost 9 bases and 2 bases, there was a span of 12 bases. CDR3 nucleotides: TGTGCCAGTACCCACCCAAACACAGATACGCAGTATTTT. This sequence encodes CASTHPNTDTQYF.

The chain links TRBV5-1 to TRBJ2-3, with TRBD1 matching over 10 bases. Trimming cost V 4 bases and J 2 bases; bases outside gene matches: 10. Germline CDR1 is SGHRS and CDR2 is YFSETQ. The CDR3 runs 17 residues. The CDR3, as DNA: TGCGCCAGCAGCCTCAGGACAGGGGGGGTGACCACAGATACGCAGTATTTT. Translated: CASSLRTGGVTTDTQYF. The whole variable domain, filled in from reference TRBV5-1 and TRBJ2-3, reads KAGVTQTPRYLIKTRGQQVTLSCSPISGHRSVSWYQQTPGQGLQFLFEYFSETQRNKGNFPGRFSGRQFSNSRSEMNVSTLELGDSALYLCASSLRTGGVTTDTQYFGPGTRLTVL.

This clonotype was seen only once. The rearrangement links TRBV6-6 to TRBJ1-1; no clear D. The V end was cut by 7 bases, the J end by 1 base, with 13 bases between. This CDR3 has 14 residues. CDR1 MNHNY and CDR2 SVGAGI come from the germline V gene (reference sequence). CDR3 residues: CASNSRVGNTEAFF. CDR3 DNA sequence: TGTGCCAGCAATTCGAGGGTGGGGAACACTGAAGCTTTCTTT.

The chain couples TRBV3-1 to TRBJ1-6, with 7 bases identical to TRBD1. With V trimmed by 4 bases and J by 9 bases, 12 bases remained unmatched. This CDR3 has 16 amino acids. Germline CDR1 LGHDT, CDR2 YNNKEL (reference sequence). The CDR3 DNA reads as TGTGCCAGCAGCCCGGGGACAGCTCGCATAGGTTCACCCCTCCACTTT. This codes for CASSPGTARIGSPLHF.

This clonotype was observed a handful of times. V is TRBV5-8 and J is TRBJ1-4; 7 bases map to TRBD1. The CDR3 runs 14 residues. The V gene's germline CDR1 is SGHTS and CDR2 YDEGEE. With 4 bases clipped from V and 8 bases from J, the junction kept 8 bases outside the gene matches. The CDR3 nucleotides are TGTGCCAGCAGCGCCAGGGGGAGAAGGGAAAAACTGTTTTTT. As protein: CASSARGRREKLFF.

The chain links TRBV2 to TRBJ2-3; D unresolved. With 8 bases removed from V and 4 bases from J, the gap between germline ends came to 10 bases. Germline CDR1 and CDR2: SNHLY and FYNNEI. The CDR3 length is 12 residues. In DNA, the CDR3 is TGTGCCAGCGGCTACATCCCAGATACGCAGTATTTT. This codes for CASGYIPDTQYF.

This chain uses TRBV5-1 with TRBJ2-4; D is uncertain. Germline lookup yields CDR1 SGHRS and CDR2 YFSETQ. The CDR3 contains 12 residues. V was pared by 0 bases and J by 13 bases, with 11 bases between. CDR3 bases: TGCGCCAGCAGCTTGGCACAGAGTGAGCAGTACTTC. This sequence encodes CASSLAQSEQYF.

The chain recombines TRBV20-1 with TRBJ2-1; possible D gene TRBD2, 6 bases. Germline values: CDR1 DFQATT, CDR2 SNEGSKA (reference sequence). Trimming removed 1 base at V and 7 bases at J, with 14 bases between. The CDR3 is 14 residues long. CDR3 bases: TGCAGTGCTAGAGTCGTACTAGCACCGAATGAGCAGTTCTTC. Translation: CSARVVLAPNEQFF.

The chain recombines TRBV6-2 or TRBV6-3 with TRBJ2-7, with D possibly matching TRBD1 (6 bases). CDR1 and CDR2 from the germline V gene are MNHEY and SVGEGT. V shed 5 bases and J shed 6 bases, with 17 bases lying between them. CDR3 length equals 14 residues. The CDR3 is CASSDTIRGGEQYF. The CDR3 DNA reads as TGTGCCAGCAGTGACACTATCAGGGGTGGCGAGCAGTACTTC.

This clonotype turned up a few times. The chain combines TRBV20-1 with TRBJ1-1; D uncertain. This CDR3 has 11 residues. Trimming removed 0 bases from V and 9 bases from J, with 8 bases in between. Germline lookup yields CDR1 DFQATT and CDR2 SNEGSKA (reference sequence). CDR3 loop: CSARETDKAFF. The CDR3, as DNA: TGCAGTGCTAGAGAAACGGATAAAGCTTTCTTT.